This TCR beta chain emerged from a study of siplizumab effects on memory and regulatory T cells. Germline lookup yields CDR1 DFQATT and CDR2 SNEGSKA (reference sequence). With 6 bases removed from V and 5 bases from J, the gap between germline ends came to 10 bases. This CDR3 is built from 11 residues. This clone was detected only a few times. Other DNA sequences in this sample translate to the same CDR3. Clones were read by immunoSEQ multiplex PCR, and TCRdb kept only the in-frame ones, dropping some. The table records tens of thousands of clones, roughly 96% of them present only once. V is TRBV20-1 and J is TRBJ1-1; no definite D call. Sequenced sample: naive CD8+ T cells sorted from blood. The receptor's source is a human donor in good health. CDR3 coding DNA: TGCAGTGCCCCGGTGGGGACTGAAGCTTTCTTT. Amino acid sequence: CSAPVGTEAFF.